The next 9 T cell receptor beta chains were all read from a single sample in a study of chronic HIV infection and antiretroviral therapy. TCRdb used MiXCR to reprocess the 5' RACE reads, holding one entry per CDR3 protein. Of about 38,000 distinct CDR3 sequences in the sample, roughly 7.6% were seen once. Source material: peripheral blood. Receptors originate from an adult who had HIV and had not received antiretroviral therapy, or was an uninfected healthy control (not recorded which).

The rearrangement uses TRBV6-5 and TRBJ1-1, with D maybe TRBD1 (5 bases). This CDR3 has 14 residues. Trimming pared 7 bases from V and 1 base from J, leaving 13 bases between. Germline V gene lookup returns CDR1 MNHEY and CDR2 SVGAGI. CDR3 coding DNA: TGTGCCAGCACCCCATCAGACAGGAACACTGAAGCTTTCTTT. Translation: CASTPSDRNTEAFF.

At least ten counts were recorded for this clonotype. The chain employs TRBV20-1 and TRBJ1-2; D gene ambiguous. Germline CDR1 reads DFQATT; CDR2 reads SNEGSKA (reference sequence). This CDR3 comprises 13 residues. Trimming removed 3 bases from V and 4 bases from J, with 12 bases in between. The CDR3 DNA follows: TGCAGTGCTAGTTCTCTGACTGGCTATGGCTACACCTTC. This translates into CSASSLTGYGYTF.

This clonotype was counted a few times. The chain has TRBV29-1 and TRBJ1-2, with 7 bases that match TRBD1. Germline CDR1 SQVTM, CDR2 ANQGSEA. V shed 7 bases, J shed 4 bases, and the junction held 9 bases outside the gene matches. This CDR3 is built from 13 residues. The CDR3 coding sequence is TGCAGCGACTCGGGACAGCCGTTCTATGGCTACACCTTC. It specifies CSDSGQPFYGYTF. Complete variable domain (other parts from reference TRBV29-1 and TRBJ1-2): SAVISQKPSRDICQRGTSLTIQCQVDSQVTMMFWYRQQPGQSLTLIATANQGSEATYESGFVIDKFPISRPNLTFSTLTVSNMSPEDSSIYLCSDSGQPFYGYTFGSGTRLTVV.

This clonotype turned up a few times. The genes are TRBV20-1 and TRBJ2-1, with 13 nucleotides matching TRBD2. This CDR3 is built from 16 residues. The V and J ends lost 0 bases and 10 bases, in that order; junction bases with no gene match: 9. Germline V gives CDR1 DFQATT, CDR2 SNEGSKA (reference sequence). The CDR3 protein is CSARDMTSGRLKEQFF. As DNA, the CDR3 is TGCAGTGCTAGAGATATGACTAGCGGGAGGTTGAAGGAGCAGTTCTTC.

A remark on this clonotype: A read error may explain this, as a much larger clone is one base away. The chain carries TRBV7-3 and TRBJ1-6, with D unclear. Germline V gives CDR1 SGHTA, CDR2 FQGTGA. This CDR3 comprises 14 residues. CDR3 loop: CAGSFGSANSPLHF. Here the CDR3 DNA reads TGTGCCGGCAGCTTCGGCAGCGCCAATTCACCCCTCCACTTT.

This clonotype was counted between two and nine times. The chain uses TRBV14 and TRBJ1-1; D is unclear. V lost 4 bases, J lost 5 bases, and 8 bases lay in between. CDR3 length: 12 amino acids. The V gene's germline CDR1 is SGHDN and CDR2 FVKESK. The CDR3 loop is CASSPHGTEAFF. The CDR3 region has the DNA TGTGCCAGCAGCCCCCATGGGACTGAAGCTTTCTTT. The full variable domain, with the rest looked up from reference TRBV14 and TRBJ1-1, is EAGVTQFPSHSVIEKGQTVTLRCDPISGHDNLYWYRRVMGKEIKFLLHFVKESKQDESGMPNNRFLAERTGGTYSTLKVQPAELEDSGVYFCASSPHGTEAFFGQGTRLTVV.

This clonotype occurred a few times. This chain connects TRBV28 to TRBJ2-7; D not resolved. The CDR3 covers 13 residues. The V end was cut by 3 bases, the J end by 0 bases, with 6 bases between. Germline loops: CDR1 MDHEN, CDR2 SYDVKM. The CDR3 DNA reads TGTGCCAGCAGTTTGGTCGGCTCCTACGAGCAGTACTTC. Amino acids: CASSLVGSYEQYF. The full variable domain, rest sourced from reference TRBV28 and TRBJ2-7, is DVKVTQSSRYLVKRTGEKVFLECVQDMDHENMFWYRQDPGLGLRLIYFSYDVKMKEKGDIPEGYSVSREKKERFSLILESASTNQTSMYLCASSLVGSYEQYFGPGTRLTVT.

V is TRBV6-5 and J is TRBJ2-1; D might be TRBD2 (5 bases). From germline, CDR1 is MNHEY and CDR2 SVGAGI. The CDR3 spans 11 residues. V shed 7 bases and J shed 7 bases, with 8 bases lying between them. In DNA, the CDR3 is TGTGCCAGCACCCGGGGAAATGAGCAGTTCTTC. Translating gives CASTRGNEQFF.

This clonotype has more than one count but fewer than ten. The rearrangement links TRBV28 to TRBJ2-3; tentatively, D is TRBD2 (6 bases). The CDR3 is 14 amino acids. The germline V gene has CDR1 MDHEN and CDR2 SYDVKM. V was cut by 5 bases and J by 5 bases, with 14 bases left in between. As DNA, the CDR3 is TGTGCCAGCAGTCCCCAGCGGGCGGAAGATACGCAGTATTTT. The encoded protein is CASSPQRAEDTQYF.